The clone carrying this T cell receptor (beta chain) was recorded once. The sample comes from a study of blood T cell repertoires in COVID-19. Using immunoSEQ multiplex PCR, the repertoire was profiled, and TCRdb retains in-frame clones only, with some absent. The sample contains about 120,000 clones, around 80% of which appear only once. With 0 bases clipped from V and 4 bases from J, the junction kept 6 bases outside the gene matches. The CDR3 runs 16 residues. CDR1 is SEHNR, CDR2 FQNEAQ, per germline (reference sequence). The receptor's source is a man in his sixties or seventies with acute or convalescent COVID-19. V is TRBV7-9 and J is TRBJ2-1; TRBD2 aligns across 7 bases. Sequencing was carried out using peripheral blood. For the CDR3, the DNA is TGTGCCAGCAGCTTAGCCGGCGCGGGGGTGTACAATGAGCAGTTCTTC. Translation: CASSLAGAGVYNEQFF.